This TCR beta chain was sequenced for a study of blood T cell repertoires in COVID-19. About the research overall: The United States, Italy and Spain were the sources of the acute and convalescent COVID-19 samples. PBMCs, B-cell-depleted T cells, or T cells were the source of the cDNA or gDNA that made up the material.

The V segment lost 0 bases and the J segment 7 bases; nucleotides outside the gene matches: 5. The CDR3 is made up of 15 amino acids. Germline V gives CDR1 SGHRS, CDR2 YFSETQ. A word on this clone: Other DNA sequences of this sample code for an identical CDR3.

Original processing notes: Reference gene primer amplification gave estimated nucleated cell counts. The method was immunoSEQ multiplex PCR; TCRdb's version includes in-frame clones alone and lacks a portion of them. V and J calls and clone size are as listed in that table; D and trimming were resolved from the DNA. The table lists about 200,000 clones, roughly nine tenths of them singletons. Sequencing was performed on peripheral blood. This receptor was identified in a woman in her 70s with acute or convalescent COVID-19. The chain links TRBV5-1 to TRBJ2-1; 9 bases line up with TRBD2. CDR3 in amino acids: CASSLGLAGRNEQFF. In DNA, the CDR3 is TGCGCCAGCAGCTTGGGGCTAGCGGGACGTAATGAGCAGTTCTTC.